The next 19 T cell receptor beta chains were all read from a single sample in a study of T-cell reconstitution after alpha-beta-depleted transplantation in children. As it was prepared, the TCRbeta library received unique molecular identifiers. TCRdb ran MiXCR on the PCR reads and lists one entry per CDR3 protein. The sample carries 490,000 or so distinct CDR3 sequences, approximately 12% recorded once. The starting material was PBMCs from the stem cell graft donor, obtained from the stem cell graft. These receptors all stem from a human donor who donated a stem cell graft to a child with combined immunodeficiency.

The rearrangement uses TRBV7-3 and TRBJ1-6; no definite D call. Germline-derived CDR1 and CDR2 are SGHTA and FQGTGA. The length of the CDR3 is 13 residues. Between the trimmed V and J ends, which lost 2 bases and 7 bases, there was a span of 6 bases. Written as DNA, the CDR3 is TGTGCCAGCAGCTTACTAGGGAATTCACCCCTCCACTTT. This sequence encodes CASSLLGNSPLHF.

This clonotype was counted at least ten times. The J gene is TRBJ2-7, the V gene TRBV12-3 or TRBV12-4; unclear D gene. The length of the CDR3 is 12 residues. Trimming shortened V by 3 bases and J by 2 bases, and 5 bases separated the two germline ends. The CDR3 bases are TGTGCCAGCAGTTTGGGGACCTACGAGCAGTACTTC. Amino acids: CASSLGTYEQYF.

This clonotype has a count of ten or more. The V call is TRBV6-2 or TRBV6-3, the J call TRBJ1-5; D is undetermined. V gave up 5 bases and J gave up 7 bases, with 9 bases separating them. The CDR3 runs to 12 residues. Germline CDR1 MNHEY, CDR2 SVGEGT. The CDR3 DNA reads as TGTGCCAGCAGTCCAACGGGACAGCCCCAGCATTTT. Its protein product is CASSPTGQPQHF.

J is TRBJ2-1 and V is TRBV6-2 or TRBV6-3, with 8 bases matching TRBD2. V was clipped by 8 bases and J by 2 bases; unmatched bases: 8. The CDR3 sequence is 15 residues long. The germline CDR1 and CDR2 sequences are MNHEY and SVGEGT. The CDR3: CASGPRGGTYNEQFF. The DNA of the CDR3 is TGTGCCAGCGGCCCTCGGGGGGGAACCTACAATGAGCAGTTCTTC.

The V call is TRBV6-1, the J call TRBJ2-7; 10 nucleotides match TRBD1. The CDR3 sequence is 15 residues long. Germline V lookup: CDR1 MNHNS, CDR2 SASEGT. With V trimmed by 4 bases and J by 4 bases, 7 bases remained unmatched. The CDR3 DNA reads as TGTGCCAGCAGTGGGACCGGGACAGGGGTGTACGAGCAGTACTTC. It translates to CASSGTGTGVYEQYF.

The V gene is TRBV29-1, the J gene TRBJ2-1; D not certain. The CDR3 length is 13 residues. The germline V gene has CDR1 SQVTM and CDR2 ANQGSEA. Trimming stripped 4 bases from V and 5 bases from J, with 12 bases between. DNA for the CDR3: TGCAGCGTTGGATGGTCCCTTGACAATGAGCAGTTCTTC. This codes for CSVGWSLDNEQFF.

This clonotype was seen many times. The rearrangement links TRBV5-1 to TRBJ2-2; 7 bases map to TRBD2. The germline V gene has CDR1 SGHRS and CDR2 YFSETQ. Trimming cost V 4 bases and J 0 bases; bases outside gene matches: 6. CDR3 length: 16 residues. CDR3: CASSTSGTTNTGELFF. The CDR3 DNA sequence: TGCGCCAGCAGCACCTCCGGGACTACGAACACCGGGGAGCTGTTTTTT.

V gene TRBV7-9 combines with J gene TRBJ2-3; weak D call: TRBD1 (5 bases). V was cut by 5 bases and J by 2 bases, with 17 bases left in between. Germline V gene sequence: CDR1 SEHNR, CDR2 FQNEAQ (reference sequence). CDR3 length: 16 residues. The CDR3: CASSRAGWGNTDTQYF. Written as DNA, the CDR3 is TGTGCCAGCAGCCGGGCCGGTTGGGGCAACACAGATACGCAGTATTTT.

This clonotype was observed a handful of times. This chain joins TRBV12-3 or TRBV12-4 and TRBJ2-3, with D uncertain. This CDR3 has 20 amino acids. The germline V and J ends were trimmed by 8 bases and 0 bases, with 30 bases remaining between them. The CDR3 DNA sequence: TGTGCCAGCTATCCTATACTTCGGCCGAACAGTGGTGATAGCACAGATACGCAGTATTTT. It is translated as CASYPILRPNSGDSTDTQYF.

V gene TRBV9 combines with J gene TRBJ2-3; possible D gene TRBD2, 5 bases. Germline CDR1 is SGDLS and CDR2 is YYNGEE. This CDR3 spans 15 amino acids. Deletions cut 4 bases from V and 3 bases from J, with 15 bases between. The CDR3 sequence is CASSLEGARTDTQYF. In DNA, the CDR3 is TGTGCCAGCAGCCTTGAGGGCGCCCGGACAGATACGCAGTATTTT.

The chain has TRBV6-5 and TRBJ2-7; possibly TRBD2 for D (6 bases). CDR1 is MNHEY, CDR2 SVGAGI, per germline. V shed 3 bases and J shed 6 bases, with 15 bases lying between them. The CDR3 has 14 residues. CDR3 in DNA: TGTGCCAGCAGTTATCATGACGGGGGTTCCGAGCAGTACTTC. Its translation is CASSYHDGGSEQYF.

The CDR3 region is CASSASGVIQYF. In DNA, the CDR3 is TGTGCCAGCAGTGCTAGCGGGGTCATTCAGTACTTC. This chain links TRBV2 with TRBJ2-4, with 9 positions matching TRBD2. Germline CDR1 is SNHLY and CDR2 is FYNNEI. There are 12 residues in the CDR3. Unmatched junction bases numbered 1, after V lost 4 bases and J lost 9 bases.

In its sample, this clonotype was seen a few times. V and J are TRBV20-1 and TRBJ1-1; tentatively, D is TRBD1 (5 bases). The germline V gene encodes CDR1 DFQATT and CDR2 SNEGSKA (reference sequence). Trimming took off 0 bases at V and 8 bases at J, with 7 bases between the two ends. This CDR3 comprises 11 residues. In DNA form, the CDR3 reads TGCAGTGCTAGAGATGGGGGGGAAGCTTTCTTT. Its protein product is CSARDGGEAFF.

The sample holds a few counts of this clonotype. The chain has TRBV15 and TRBJ1-1; TRBD1 agrees at 10 bases. CDR1 is LNHNV and CDR2 is YYDKDF in the germline V gene (reference sequence). V lost 2 bases and J lost 5; bases outside the gene matches: 8. This CDR3 comprises 16 residues. DNA of the CDR3: TGTGCCACCAGCAGATCGAGGGACAGGGGTGAGACTGAAGCTTTCTTT. This codes for CATSRSRDRGETEAFF.

This clonotype showed up many times. The chain employs TRBV12-3 or TRBV12-4 and TRBJ2-7; 12 bases are a match to TRBD2. CDR3 length: 16 amino acids. V gave up 6 bases and J gave up 2 bases; unmatched junction bases: 8. The CDR3, as DNA: TGTGCCAGCAGCGCCGGGACTAGCGGGCTAACCTACGAGCAGTACTTC. Its protein product is CASSAGTSGLTYEQYF.

The gene calls are TRBV18 and TRBJ2-3; D possibly uses TRBD1 or TRBD2 (5 bases each). The germline V gene encodes CDR1 KGHSH and CDR2 LQKENI. This CDR3 has 17 residues. V lost 3 bases and J lost 4, with 20 bases in between. CDR3 loop: CASSPFGGFFGSDTQYF. Written as DNA, the CDR3 is TGTGCCAGCTCACCGTTTGGGGGATTCTTTGGCTCAGATACGCAGTATTTT.

The CDR3 sequence is CASSYLSILAGSDNEQFF. The CDR3, as DNA: TGTGCCAGCAGTTACCTATCCATACTAGCGGGTTCGGACAATGAGCAGTTCTTC. The gene calls are TRBV6-2 or TRBV6-3 and TRBJ2-1; 9 bases line up with TRBD2. J was trimmed by 5 bases and V by 2 bases; bases with no gene match: 13. CDR1 MNHEY and CDR2 SVGEGT come from the germline V gene. The CDR3 runs 18 residues.

This clonotype came up a few times. The chain joins TRBV9 to TRBJ2-7, with 9 bases fitting TRBD1. This CDR3 comprises 16 residues. Per the germline V gene, CDR1 is SGDLS and CDR2 is YYNGEE. Trimming at V came to 0 bases and at J to 7 bases, leaving 11 bases not matched to a gene. CDR3 loop: CASSVGGQGPPGEQYF. Written as DNA, the CDR3 is TGTGCCAGCAGCGTAGGGGGACAGGGCCCACCTGGGGAGCAGTACTTC.

This clonotype was seen a handful of times. This CDR3 reads CASSLDGVTQYF. CDR3 bases: TGTGCCAGCAGCTTAGACGGGGTGACCCAGTACTTC. J is TRBJ2-5 and V is TRBV7-8; possibly TRBD2 for D (5 bases). The CDR3 consists of 12 residues. Germline V CDR1 and CDR2: SGHVS, FQNEAQ. Trimming pared 1 base from V and 7 bases from J, leaving 7 bases between.